This is a list of T cell receptor beta chains from one sample in a study of blood T cell repertoires in COVID-19. Method: immunoSEQ multiplex PCR; TCRdb's copy keeps in-frame clones and lacks some. Here the sample spans 90,000 to 110,000 clones, 70% to 85% being singletons. The sequencing input was peripheral blood. These receptors were obtained from a woman older than 75 with active or convalescent COVID-19. The CDR3 runs from the conserved cysteine through the conserved F or W. The order of the fields is clone size, D gene, V gene, J gene, CDR3 protein, CDR3 DNA. A D gene is named only where the DNA matches it firmly. Some rows mark clone size as missing; the rest say once, few, many or name a class of expanded clone.

size: .
D: .
V: TRBV25-1
J: TRBJ2-7
CDR3: CASSDFWDIRIF
DNA: TGTGCCAGCAGTGATTTTTGGGACATTAGGATCTTC

size: .
D: TRBD2
V: TRBV10-3
J: TRBJ2-1
CDR3: CAISSTSGVINEQFF
DNA: TGTGCCATCAGTTCGACTAGCGGGGTTATCAATGAGCAGTTCTTC

size: .
D: .
V: TRBV10-3
J: TRBJ1-1
CDR3: CAIAAGDLMNTEAFF
DNA: TGTGCCATCGCGGCAGGGGACCTCATGAACACTGAAGCTTTCTTT

size: .
D: TRBD2
V: TRBV7-9
J: TRBJ2-3
CDR3: CASSLVLAGVKDTQYF
DNA: TGTGCCAGCAGCTTAGTACTAGCGGGAGTTAAAGATACGCAGTATTTT

size: .
D: .
V: TRBV7-9
J: TRBJ2-3
CDR3: CASSSRQTGTSTDTQYF
DNA: TGTGCCAGCAGCTCCAGACAGACAGGGACTAGCACAGATACGCAGTATTTT

size: once
D: .
V: TRBV24-1
J: TRBJ2-1
CDR3: CATSHRVSNEQFF
DNA: TGTGCCACCAGTCACCGAGTAAGCAATGAGCAGTTCTTC

size: .
D: .
V: TRBV24-1
J: TRBJ2-1
CDR3: CATSRESSYNEQFF
DNA: TGTGCCACCAGTCGGGAGAGCTCCTACAATGAGCAGTTCTTC

size: once
D: .
V: TRBV3-1/TRBV3-2
J: TRBJ2-7
CDR3: CASSQGGGEGSYEQYF
DNA: TGTGCCAGCAGCCAAGGTGGCGGAGAAGGCAGCTACGAGCAGTACTTC

size: .
D: .
V: TRBV5-1
J: TRBJ1-4
CDR3: CASSLTSNEKLFF
DNA: TGCGCCAGCAGCTTGACAAGTAATGAAAAACTGTTTTTT

size: .
D: .
V: TRBV11-2
J: TRBJ2-7
CDR3: CASTENELLVDEQYF
DNA: TGTGCCAGCACCGAAAACGAATTACTGGTCGACGAGCAGTACTTC

size: once
D: TRBD2
V: TRBV5-1
J: TRBJ2-7
CDR3: CASRDLASGSSEQYF
DNA: TGCGCCAGCAGGGACCTCGCTAGCGGGAGTTCCGAGCAGTACTTC

size: .
D: .
V: TRBV28
J: TRBJ2-5
CDR3: CASSLASLETQYF
DNA: TGTGCCAGCTCCCTGGCTAGTCTAGAGACCCAGTACTTC

size: .
D: .
V: TRBV2
J: TRBJ2-7
CDR3: CASRNRRLPEQYF
DNA: TGTGCCAGCAGGAACCGGAGGCTTCCCGAGCAGTACTTC

size: .
D: TRBD1
V: TRBV7-6
J: TRBJ2-1
CDR3: CASSLSGQGLYNEQFF
DNA: TGTGCCAGCAGCCTGTCGGGACAGGGCCTTTACAATGAGCAGTTCTTC

size: .
D: .
V: TRBV27
J: TRBJ1-4
CDR3: CASSLSRVNEKLFF
DNA: TGTGCCAGCAGTTTATCGCGAGTTAATGAAAAACTGTTTTTT

size: .
D: TRBD2
V: TRBV7-2
J: TRBJ2-5
CDR3: CASTSGGQSGETQYF
DNA: TGTGCCAGCACCTCGGGGGGTCAGTCGGGAGAGACCCAGTACTTC

size: .
D: TRBD2
V: TRBV9
J: TRBJ2-3
CDR3: CASSDLAVSTDTQYF
DNA: TGTGCCAGCAGCGACCTAGCGGTTAGCACAGATACGCAGTATTTT

size: .
D: TRBD1
V: TRBV7-3
J: TRBJ2-1
CDR3: CASSLSLRGHMDEQFF
DNA: TGTGCCAGCAGCTTAAGCCTCAGGGGGCATATGGATGAGCAGTTCTTC